These 8 T cell receptor beta chains came from one sample sequenced in a study of T-cell memory formation after mild COVID-19. TCRdb reanalysed the 5' RACE reads using MiXCR and keeps one entry per CDR3 protein. Among roughly 480,000 distinct CDR3 sequences listed, 25% were seen once. Sequenced: PBMCs or a T cell subset sorted from them (not recorded which). Every receptor here comes from an adult woman who had mild COVID-19 (a few samples of this study predate the infection). Cell type and time point are not known.

V gene TRBV11-2 combines with J gene TRBJ2-4, with TRBD1 matching over 10 bases. The length of the CDR3 is 16 residues. In germline, CDR1 is SGHAT, CDR2 FQNNGV. V lost 5 bases and J lost 1; bases outside the gene matches: 5. CDR3 in amino acids: CASSPGTGEAKNIQYF. The CDR3 region has the DNA TGTGCCAGCAGCCCTGGGACAGGGGAGGCCAAAAACATTCAGTACTTC.

The V gene is TRBV5-6, the J gene TRBJ2-7; TRBD1 agrees at 7 bases. The V segment lost 3 bases and the J segment 5 bases; nucleotides outside the gene matches: 5. CDR3 size: 13 residues. Germline-derived CDR1 and CDR2 are SGHDT and YYEEEE. The CDR3 protein is CASSSNRGHEQYF. The CDR3 DNA reads TGTGCCAGCAGCTCGAACAGGGGCCACGAGCAGTACTTC.

This clonotype was counted between two and nine times. The V and J genes are TRBV3-1 and TRBJ2-3; 7 positions match TRBD2. CDR1 LGHDT and CDR2 YNNKEL come from the germline V gene (reference sequence). The junction had 9 bases not matched to a gene; V was cut back by 3 bases and J by 0 bases. The CDR3 runs 17 residues. CDR3 loop: CASSHVRPSGSTDTQYF. CDR3 nucleotides: TGTGCCAGCAGCCACGTCCGCCCTAGCGGCAGCACAGATACGCAGTATTTT.

This clonotype was seen a handful of times. This chain links TRBV20-1 with TRBJ2-7, with 8 bases identical to TRBD2. Germline CDR1 and CDR2: DFQATT and SNEGSKA (reference sequence). The CDR3 covers 12 residues. The J segment lost 2 bases and the V segment lost 6 bases, leaving 3 bases of the junction unmatched. CDR3 sequence (DNA): TGCAGTGCCACGGGACTAGCCTACGAGCAGTACTTC. This sequence encodes CSATGLAYEQYF.

The chain couples TRBV13 to TRBJ2-7, with a weak D call TRBD2 (6 bases). Germline V gives CDR1 PRHDT, CDR2 FYEKMQ (reference sequence). V gave up 5 bases and J gave up 4 bases, with 18 bases separating them. The CDR3 loop spans 15 amino acids. CDR3 nucleotide sequence: TGTGCCAGCAGCATCCGGGACTGGAATAGGTACGAGCAGTACTTC. Its translation is CASSIRDWNRYEQYF.

In this sample, this clonotype turned up once. V usage is TRBV6-2 or TRBV6-3 and J usage is TRBJ2-1; 9 nucleotides line up with TRBD1. Germline CDR1 reads MNHEY; CDR2 reads SVGEGT. The ends lost 6 bases at V and 4 bases at J; junction bases unmatched: 10. The CDR3 is 16 amino acids. The CDR3 spells CASSTGRDRDYNEQFF. For the CDR3, the DNA is TGTGCCAGCAGCACCGGCCGGGACAGGGATTACAATGAGCAGTTCTTC.

The chain links TRBV6-5 to TRBJ2-7; TRBD1 agrees at 7 bases. The V gene end was trimmed by 2 bases and the J gene end by 3 bases; junction bases not matched to a gene: 4. CDR3 size: 14 residues. Germline CDR1 is MNHEY and CDR2 is SVGAGI. The DNA of the CDR3 is TGTGCCAGCAGTTACAGGGGGCAATTCTACGAGCAGTACTTC. Amino acid sequence: CASSYRGQFYEQYF.

V usage is TRBV15 and J usage is TRBJ1-5; D call uncertain. This CDR3 region has 13 residues. Germline V CDR1 and CDR2: LNHNV, YYDKDF (reference sequence). V was pared by 6 bases and J by 6 bases, with 12 bases between. Here the CDR3 reads CATRGPGGQPQHF. The CDR3 DNA follows: TGTGCCACCAGAGGACCGGGAGGTCAGCCCCAGCATTTT.